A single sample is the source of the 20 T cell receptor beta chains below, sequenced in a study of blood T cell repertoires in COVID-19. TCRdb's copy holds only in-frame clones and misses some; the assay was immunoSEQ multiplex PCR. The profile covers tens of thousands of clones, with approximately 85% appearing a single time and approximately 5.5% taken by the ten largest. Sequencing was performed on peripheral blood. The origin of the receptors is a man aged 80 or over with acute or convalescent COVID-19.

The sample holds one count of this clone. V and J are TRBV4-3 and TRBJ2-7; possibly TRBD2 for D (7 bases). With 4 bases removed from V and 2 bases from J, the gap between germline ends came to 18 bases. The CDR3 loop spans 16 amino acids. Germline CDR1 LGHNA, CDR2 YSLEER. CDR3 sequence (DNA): TGCGCCAGCAGCCGAATATGGGGGGGCTCTGCCTACGAGCAGTACTTC. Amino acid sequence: CASSRIWGGSAYEQYF.

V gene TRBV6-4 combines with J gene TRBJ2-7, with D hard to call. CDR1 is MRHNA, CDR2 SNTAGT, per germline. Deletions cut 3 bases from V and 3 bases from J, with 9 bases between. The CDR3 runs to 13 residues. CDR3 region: CASSEESSYEQYF. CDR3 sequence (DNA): TGTGCCAGCAGTGAGGAGAGCAGCTACGAGCAGTACTTC.

The CDR3 reads CASSLGSGGYNEQFF. In DNA, the CDR3 is TGTGCCAGCAGCTTGGGTAGCGGGGGTTACAATGAGCAGTTCTTC. The V gene is TRBV5-4, the J gene TRBJ2-1, with 9 bases matching TRBD2. J gave up 4 bases and V 0 bases, and 2 bases lay outside the gene matches. The germline V gene encodes CDR1 SGHNT and CDR2 YYREEE (reference sequence). The CDR3 spans 15 residues.

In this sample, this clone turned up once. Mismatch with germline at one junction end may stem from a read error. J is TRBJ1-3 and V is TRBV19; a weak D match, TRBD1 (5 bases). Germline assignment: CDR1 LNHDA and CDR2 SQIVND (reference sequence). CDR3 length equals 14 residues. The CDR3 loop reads CASSRTRIGDTIYF. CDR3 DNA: TGTGCCAGTAGCAGGACACGAATTGGAGACACCATATATTTT.

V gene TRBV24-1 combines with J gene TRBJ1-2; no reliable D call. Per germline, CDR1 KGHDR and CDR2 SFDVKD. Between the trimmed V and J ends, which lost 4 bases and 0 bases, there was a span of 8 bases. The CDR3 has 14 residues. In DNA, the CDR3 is TGTGCCACCAGTGACGCAACAGCTAACTATGGCTACACCTTC. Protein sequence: CATSDATANYGYTF.

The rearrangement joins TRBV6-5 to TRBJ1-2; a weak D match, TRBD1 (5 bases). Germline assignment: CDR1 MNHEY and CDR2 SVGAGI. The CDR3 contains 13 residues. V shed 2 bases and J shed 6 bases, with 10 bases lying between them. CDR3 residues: CASSYRGRHGYTF. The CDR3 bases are TGTGCCAGCAGTTACCGGGGGAGGCATGGCTACACCTTC.

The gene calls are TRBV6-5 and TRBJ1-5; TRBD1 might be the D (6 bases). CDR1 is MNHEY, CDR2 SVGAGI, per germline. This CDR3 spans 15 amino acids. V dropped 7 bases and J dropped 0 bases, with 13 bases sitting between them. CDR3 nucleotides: TGTGCCAGCACCAGGACAGCCCATAGCAATCAGCCCCAGCATTTT. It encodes CASTRTAHSNQPQHF.

The CDR3 nucleotides are TGTGCCAGCAGTCAGCGGACGAACCAAGAGACCCAGTACTTC. Residues: CASSQRTNQETQYF. The V call is TRBV27, the J call TRBJ2-5, with TRBD2 as a possible D gene (5 bases). The CDR3 sequence is 14 residues long. Germline-derived CDR1 and CDR2 are MNHEY and SMNVEV (reference sequence). Trimming took 5 bases from V and 0 from J, leaving 10 bases between them.

Here the CDR3 reads CASSQGAGYDGYTF. As DNA, the CDR3 is TGTGCCAGCAGCCAAGGGGCAGGGTATGACGGCTACACCTTC. This chain uses TRBV3-1 (or the pseudogene TRBV3-2) with TRBJ1-2; a weak D match, TRBD1 (5 bases). V dropped 1 base and J dropped 8 bases, with 14 bases sitting between them. CDR3 length equals 14 residues. The germline CDR1 and CDR2 sequences are LGHDT and YNNKEL (reference sequence).

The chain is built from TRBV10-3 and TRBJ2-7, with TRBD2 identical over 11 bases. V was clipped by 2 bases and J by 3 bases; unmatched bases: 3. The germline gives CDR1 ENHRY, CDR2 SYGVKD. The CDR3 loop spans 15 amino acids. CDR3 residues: CAISEGGTSGYEQYF. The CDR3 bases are TGTGCCATCAGTGAGGGTGGGACTAGCGGCTACGAGCAGTACTTC.

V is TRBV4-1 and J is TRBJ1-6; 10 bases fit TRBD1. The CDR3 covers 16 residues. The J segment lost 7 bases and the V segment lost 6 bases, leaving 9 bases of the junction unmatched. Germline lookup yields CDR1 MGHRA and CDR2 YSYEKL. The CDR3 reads CASRSTPGQGNSPLHF. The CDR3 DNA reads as TGCGCCAGCAGGTCGACACCGGGACAGGGGAATTCACCCCTCCACTTT.

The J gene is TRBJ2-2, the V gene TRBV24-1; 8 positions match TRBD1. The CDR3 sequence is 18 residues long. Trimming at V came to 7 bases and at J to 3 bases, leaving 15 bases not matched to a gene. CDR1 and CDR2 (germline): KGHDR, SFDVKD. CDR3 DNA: TGTGCCACCAGCTCAGAACCGGCAGGGGGCCGTTACACCGGGGAGCTGTTTTTT. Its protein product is CATSSEPAGGRYTGELFF.

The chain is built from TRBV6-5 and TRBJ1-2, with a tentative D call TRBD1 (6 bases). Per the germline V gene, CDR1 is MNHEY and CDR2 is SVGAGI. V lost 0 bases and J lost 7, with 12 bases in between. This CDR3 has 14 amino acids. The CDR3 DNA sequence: TGTGCCAGCAGTTACTCGATAGGGACAAGTGGCTACACCTTC. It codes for CASSYSIGTSGYTF.

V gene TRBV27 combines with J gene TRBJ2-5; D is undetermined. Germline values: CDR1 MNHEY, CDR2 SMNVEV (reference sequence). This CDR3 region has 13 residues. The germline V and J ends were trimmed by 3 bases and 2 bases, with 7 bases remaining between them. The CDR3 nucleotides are TGTGCCAGCAGTTTTGCGGATCAAGAGACCCAGTACTTC. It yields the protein CASSFADQETQYF.

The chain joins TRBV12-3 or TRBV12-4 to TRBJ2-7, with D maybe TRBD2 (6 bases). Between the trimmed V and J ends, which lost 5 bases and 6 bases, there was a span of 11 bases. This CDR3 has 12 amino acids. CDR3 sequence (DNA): TGTGCCAGCAGTCCCCCGGAGGGCGAGCAGTACTTC. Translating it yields CASSPPEGEQYF.

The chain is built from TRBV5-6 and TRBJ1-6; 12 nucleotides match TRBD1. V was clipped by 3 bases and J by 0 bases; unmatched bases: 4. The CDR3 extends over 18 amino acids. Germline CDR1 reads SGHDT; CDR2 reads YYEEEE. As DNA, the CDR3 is TGTGCCAGCAGCTCCGGGACAGGGGGCGCCTCCTATAATTCACCCCTCCACTTT. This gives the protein CASSSGTGGASYNSPLHF.

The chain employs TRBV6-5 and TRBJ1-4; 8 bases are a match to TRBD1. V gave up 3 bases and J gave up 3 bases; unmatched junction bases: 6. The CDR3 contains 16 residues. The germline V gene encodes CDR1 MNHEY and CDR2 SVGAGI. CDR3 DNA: TGTGCCAGCAGTTATTCTCAGGGGGCAGCTAATGAAAAACTGTTTTTT. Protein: CASSYSQGAANEKLFF.

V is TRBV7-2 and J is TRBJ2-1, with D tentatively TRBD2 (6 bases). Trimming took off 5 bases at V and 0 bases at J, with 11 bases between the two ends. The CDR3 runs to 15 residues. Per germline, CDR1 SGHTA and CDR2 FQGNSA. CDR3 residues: CASSLGGVSYNEQFF. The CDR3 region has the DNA TGTGCCAGCAGCCTGGGCGGGGTCTCCTACAATGAGCAGTTCTTC. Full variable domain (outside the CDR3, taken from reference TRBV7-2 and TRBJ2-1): GAGVSQSPSNKVTEKGKDVELRCDPISGHTALYWYRQSLGQGLEFLIYFQGNSAPDKSGLPSDRFSAERTGGSVSTLTIQRTQQEDSAVYLCASSLGGVSYNEQFFGPGTRLTVL.

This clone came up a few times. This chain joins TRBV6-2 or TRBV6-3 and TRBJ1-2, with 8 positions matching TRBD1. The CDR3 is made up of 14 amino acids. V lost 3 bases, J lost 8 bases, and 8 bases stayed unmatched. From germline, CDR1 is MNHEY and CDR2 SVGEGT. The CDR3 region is CASSYVGQGRGYTF. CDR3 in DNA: TGTGCCAGCAGTTATGTCGGACAGGGTAGAGGCTACACCTTC.

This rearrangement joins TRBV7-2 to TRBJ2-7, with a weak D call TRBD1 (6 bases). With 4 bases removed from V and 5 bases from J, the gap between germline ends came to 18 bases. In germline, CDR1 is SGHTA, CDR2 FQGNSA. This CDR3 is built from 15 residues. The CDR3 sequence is CASSSPGQGKNEQYF. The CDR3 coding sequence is TGTGCCAGCAGCTCCCCCGGGCAGGGGAAAAACGAGCAGTACTTC.